This entry lists 31 T cell receptor beta chains sequenced from one sample in a study of blood T cell repertoires in COVID-19. Profiled with immunoSEQ multiplex PCR; TCRdb holds only in-frame clones, not every one. The repertoire holds hundreds of thousands of clones, with more than 75% as singletons. Sequenced: peripheral blood. Receptors originate from a man older than 75 with acute or convalescent COVID-19.

This rearrangement joins TRBV19 to TRBJ1-1; tentatively, D is TRBD1 (5 bases). Germline values: CDR1 LNHDA, CDR2 SQIVND (reference sequence). The CDR3 covers 13 residues. Between the trimmed V and J ends, which lost 9 bases and 2 bases, there was a span of 13 bases. CDR3 protein: CASGRGRNTEAFF. The CDR3, as DNA: TGTGCCAGCGGAAGGGGTCGCAACACTGAAGCTTTCTTT.

This sequence joins TRBV16 and TRBJ2-4; D unclear. V was cut by 0 bases and J by 5 bases, with 8 bases left in between. The CDR3 contains 14 residues. Germline CDR1 is KGHSY and CDR2 is FQNENV. CDR3 DNA sequence: TGTGCCAGCAGCCAATCTGGCACACAAAACATTCAGTACTTC. Its protein is CASSQSGTQNIQYF.

The rearrangement uses TRBV10-1 and TRBJ2-3; TRBD2 agrees at 7 bases. Germline assignment: CDR1 WNHNN and CDR2 SYGVQD (reference sequence). V lost 5 bases and J lost 0; bases outside the gene matches: 20. The length of the CDR3 is 20 residues. The CDR3 nucleotides are TGCGCCAGCAGTCCCGACTCCTGGGTGCCTAGCGGAGTTAGCACAGATACGCAGTATTTT. Translation gives CASSPDSWVPSGVSTDTQYF.

V usage is TRBV7-2 and J usage is TRBJ2-2; the D gene is possibly TRBD2 (5 bases). Looked up from germline, CDR1 is SGHTA and CDR2 is FQGNSA. The CDR3 is 13 amino acids. Deletions cut 5 bases from V and 9 bases from J, with 13 bases between. The CDR3 reads CASSLGINRELFF. The CDR3 nucleotides read TGTGCCAGCAGCCTCGGGATTAACCGGGAGCTGTTTTTT. Filled out from reference TRBV7-2 and TRBJ2-2, the complete variable domain reads GAGVSQSPSNKVTEKGKDVELRCDPISGHTALYWYRQSLGQGLEFLIYFQGNSAPDKSGLPSDRFSAERTGGSVSTLTIQRTQQEDSAVYLCASSLGINRELFFGEGSRLTVL.

The chain links TRBV4-3 to TRBJ1-3, with D hard to call. CDR1 LGHNA and CDR2 YSLEER come from the germline V gene. Trimming left V 2 bases short and J 2 bases short, with 19 bases between. The CDR3 contains 18 residues. The CDR3 is CASSQSVGGGRPGNTIYF. CDR3 bases: TGCGCCAGCAGCCAATCTGTGGGTGGCGGTCGACCTGGAAACACCATATATTTT.

This clone has only a few counts. This chain connects TRBV7-9 to TRBJ2-5; TRBD1 agrees at 7 bases. Germline V gene data show CDR1 as SEHNR and CDR2 as FQNEAQ (reference sequence). The V and J ends lost 5 bases and 7 bases, in that order; junction bases with no gene match: 10. The CDR3 has 14 amino acids. The CDR3 sequence is CASSLWTGERTQYF. The CDR3 DNA sequence: TGTGCCAGCAGCCTCTGGACAGGAGAGAGGACCCAGTACTTC.

A single count supports this clone. CDR3 sequence: CASSRRAGANEQYV. DNA of the CDR3: TGTGCCAGCAGCCGACGGGCAGGGGCCAACGAGCAGTACGTC. V usage is TRBV11-3 and J usage is TRBJ2-7, with a weak D call TRBD1 (6 bases). CDR3 size: 14 residues. From germline, CDR1 is SGHNT and CDR2 YENEEA. V gave up 5 bases and J gave up 5 bases, with 16 bases separating them.

In its sample, this clone was seen a few times. V and J are TRBV19 and TRBJ2-2; 10 bases are a match to TRBD2. The CDR3 covers 15 residues. The ends lost 8 bases at V and 6 bases at J; junction bases unmatched: 9. Germline CDR1 LNHDA, CDR2 SQIVND (reference sequence). The CDR3 protein is CASEGWGLASGELFF. In DNA, the CDR3 is TGTGCCAGTGAGGGGTGGGGACTAGCGTCCGGGGAGCTGTTTTTT.

This chain uses TRBV11-2 with TRBJ2-7; possibly TRBD2 for D (6 bases). Looked up from germline, CDR1 is SGHAT and CDR2 is FQNNGV. The CDR3 extends over 14 amino acids. V was trimmed by 3 bases and J by 4 bases, leaving 13 bases between them. The CDR3 DNA reads TGTGCCAGCAGCTTGATCCCGGGGACTTACGAGCAGTACTTC. Translation gives CASSLIPGTYEQYF.

The gene calls are TRBV29-1 and TRBJ1-2, with D unresolved. The germline V gene encodes CDR1 SQVTM and CDR2 ANQGSEA. This CDR3 is built from 13 residues. The V end lost 8 bases, the J end lost 0 bases, and 13 bases lay between the germline ends. The CDR3 spells CSSWAPANYGYTF. Written as DNA, the CDR3 is TGCAGCTCCTGGGCCCCAGCTAACTATGGCTACACCTTC.

V is TRBV27 and J is TRBJ2-7; 9 bases line up with TRBD1. The germline V gene has CDR1 MNHEY and CDR2 SMNVEV (reference sequence). Unmatched junction bases numbered 13, after V lost 5 bases and J lost 5 bases. This CDR3 has 16 amino acids. The CDR3 loop is CASSPRLGQGINEQYF. The CDR3 nucleotides are TGTGCCAGCAGTCCTAGACTGGGACAGGGAATCAACGAGCAGTACTTC.

In its sample, this clone was seen once. The rearrangement uses TRBV9 and TRBJ2-1; 7 nucleotides agree with TRBD2. The CDR3 has 15 amino acids. Losses at the gene ends were 0 bases for V and 2 bases for J; bases not matched to a gene: 2. Germline V CDR1 and CDR2: SGDLS, YYNGEE. This chain's CDR3 is CASSVGTSAYNEQFF. CDR3 DNA: TGTGCCAGCAGCGTAGGAACTAGCGCCTACAATGAGCAGTTCTTC.

The chain has TRBV28 and TRBJ2-2; possible D gene TRBD1, 7 bases. Looked up from germline, CDR1 is MDHEN and CDR2 is SYDVKM. CDR3 length: 16 amino acids. V was clipped by 5 bases and J by 1 base, with 14 bases between them. The CDR3 region is CASSLGGTVNTGELFF. The CDR3 bases are TGTGCCAGCAGTCTAGGAGGGACAGTGAACACCGGGGAGCTGTTTTTT.

This clone was counted a few times. CDR3 bases: TGCAGTGCTCCTACTGAGACCCAGTACTTC. Protein sequence: CSAPTETQYF. The chain recombines TRBV20-1 with TRBJ2-5, with D unclear. The CDR3 is 10 amino acids. The germline gives CDR1 DFQATT, CDR2 SNEGSKA (reference sequence). V lost 5 bases, J lost 5 bases, and 6 bases lay in between.

The chain employs TRBV7-8 and TRBJ2-2; 9 bases are a match to TRBD1. CDR1 and CDR2 from the germline V gene are SGHVS and FQNEAQ. The CDR3 has 12 residues. Germline trimming cut 1 base from V and 15 bases from J; bases unmatched to any gene: 3. CDR3 sequence reads: CASSLVQGAMFF. For the CDR3, the DNA is TGTGCCAGCAGCTTAGTACAGGGGGCGATGTTTTTT. Looking up the rest from reference TRBV7-8 and TRBJ2-2 gives the full variable domain: GAGVSQSPRYKVAKRGQDVALRCDPISGHVSLFWYQQALGQGPEFLTYFQNEAQLDKSGLPSDRFFAERPEGSVSTLKIQRTQQEDSAVYLCASSLVQGAMFFGEGSRLTVL.

This clone was recorded a few times. V and J are TRBV11-2 and TRBJ2-5; weak D call: TRBD1 (5 bases). The V end was cut by 1 base, the J end by 2 bases, with 8 bases between. Germline CDR1 reads SGHAT; CDR2 reads FQNNGV. The CDR3 spans 14 residues. Here the CDR3 reads CASSLGAGQETQYF. In DNA, the CDR3 is TGTGCCAGCAGCTTAGGGGCAGGGCAAGAGACCCAGTACTTC.

V is TRBV18 and J is TRBJ2-1; tentatively, D is TRBD2 (6 bases). The germline V gene has CDR1 KGHSH and CDR2 LQKENI. V gave up 0 bases and J gave up 1 base, with 13 bases separating them. The CDR3 contains 17 residues. The CDR3 here is CASSPPVGGESYNEQFF. The CDR3 DNA reads TGTGCCAGCTCACCACCGGTGGGGGGTGAATCCTACAATGAGCAGTTCTTC.

The chain links TRBV28 to TRBJ1-6, with 10 nucleotides matching TRBD1. CDR1 and CDR2 from the germline V gene are MDHEN and SYDVKM. The CDR3 is 12 amino acids. V lost 3 bases to trimming and J lost 17 bases; unmatched junction nucleotides: 4. This CDR3 reads CASSFVGQGVHF. Written as DNA, the CDR3 is TGTGCCAGCAGTTTCGTCGGACAGGGGGTCCACTTT.

This clone was found a few times. The chain recombines TRBV27 with TRBJ1-2; TRBD1 matches 10 bases. J was trimmed by 4 bases and V by 0 bases; bases with no gene match: 5. Germline CDR1 and CDR2: MNHEY and SMNVEV (reference sequence). This CDR3 contains 16 residues. This CDR3 is CASSLSPGQGSYGYTF. The CDR3 nucleotides are TGTGCCAGCAGTTTATCGCCGGGACAGGGGTCCTATGGCTACACCTTC.

The J gene is TRBJ2-1, the V gene TRBV9, with TRBD2 matching over 10 bases. The germline CDR1 and CDR2 sequences are SGDLS and YYNGEE. V lost 3 bases and J lost 7; bases outside the gene matches: 7. The CDR3 runs 15 residues. The CDR3 reads CASSAGTSARNEQFF. For the CDR3, the DNA is TGTGCCAGCAGCGCCGGGACTAGCGCTCGGAATGAGCAGTTCTTC.

CDR3 residues: CATSDLRLASREQFF. The CDR3 region has the DNA TGTGCCACCAGTGATTTGCGGCTAGCCTCGCGTGAGCAGTTCTTC. This chain links TRBV24-1 with TRBJ2-1; D might be TRBD2 (5 bases). The length of the CDR3 is 15 residues. Germline assignment: CDR1 KGHDR and CDR2 SFDVKD. Trimming pared 0 bases from V and 9 bases from J, leaving 14 bases between.

A few counts support this clone. The gene calls are TRBV15 and TRBJ1-6; tentatively, D is TRBD1 (6 bases). Between the trimmed V and J ends, which lost 3 bases and 9 bases, there was a span of 9 bases. There are 13 residues in the CDR3. CDR1 and CDR2 (germline): LNHNV, YYDKDF (reference sequence). CDR3 sequence (DNA): TGTGCCACCAGCAGCCAACAGGGTTCACCCCTCCACTTT. Translating it yields CATSSQQGSPLHF.

The chain couples TRBV4-1 to TRBJ2-1; 8 bases match TRBD2. The CDR3 contains 15 residues. The ends lost 3 bases at V and 6 bases at J; junction bases unmatched: 7. The germline V gene has CDR1 MGHRA and CDR2 YSYEKL. The CDR3 protein is CASSHGTSGSNEQFF. CDR3 sequence (DNA): TGCGCCAGCAGCCATGGGACTAGTGGGAGCAATGAGCAGTTCTTC.

This chain uses TRBV29-1 with TRBJ2-2; 11 bases match TRBD2. Germline-derived CDR1 and CDR2 are SQVTM and ANQGSEA. The CDR3 covers 16 residues. V shed 7 bases and J 7 bases; nucleotides not matched to a gene: 14. The CDR3 DNA sequence: TGCAGCGCCGGTCGGGCTAGCGGGAGGTTTGGCGGGGAGCTGTTTTTT. The encoded protein is CSAGRASGRFGGELFF.

The rearrangement uses TRBV5-1 and TRBJ2-1; 8 positions match TRBD2. The CDR3 contains 16 residues. Germline V gene lookup returns CDR1 SGHRS and CDR2 YFSETQ. J gave up 0 bases and V 0 bases, and 2 bases lay outside the gene matches. The CDR3 bases are TGCGCCAGCAGCTTGGTAGCGGGGTACTCCTACAATGAGCAGTTCTTC. This codes for CASSLVAGYSYNEQFF.

Details on this clone: Other nucleotide sequences in the sample specify the same CDR3. The CDR3 spells CASSLRNEQFF. The CDR3 DNA follows: TGTGCCAGCAGTTTGCGCAATGAGCAGTTCTTC. V gene TRBV12-3 or TRBV12-4 combines with J gene TRBJ2-1; D gene uncertain. CDR3 length: 11 amino acids. V was trimmed by 3 bases and J by 6 bases, leaving 3 bases between them.

V and J are TRBV7-2 and TRBJ2-7, with D perhaps TRBD1 (6 bases). Germline V gives CDR1 SGHTA, CDR2 FQGNSA. V was shortened by 4 bases and J by 2 bases, with 15 bases between the two germline ends. This CDR3 has 15 amino acids. The CDR3 here is CASSSAGTRTYEQYF. The CDR3 DNA is TGTGCCAGCAGCTCCGCTGGGACAAGAACCTACGAGCAGTACTTC.

The V and J genes are TRBV28 and TRBJ2-7; 9 positions agree with TRBD1. The V gene's germline CDR1 is MDHEN and CDR2 SYDVKM. V was pared by 6 bases and J by 5 bases, with 5 bases of the junction left unmatched. The CDR3 is 13 amino acids. The CDR3 reads CASRGTGRDEQYF. CDR3 bases: TGTGCCAGCAGGGGGACAGGGAGGGACGAGCAGTACTTC.

The CDR3 here is CASSVKREGPVDTGELFF. CDR3 DNA sequence: TGTGCCAGCAGCGTCAAACGGGAGGGCCCTGTGGACACCGGGGAGCTGTTTTTT. This chain links TRBV9 with TRBJ2-2; 8 bases are a match to TRBD2. The CDR3 is made up of 18 amino acids. Trimming cost V 2 bases and J 3 bases; bases outside gene matches: 12. Germline lookup yields CDR1 SGDLS and CDR2 YYNGEE.

A few counts support this clone. The CDR3 spells CASSRSLQGVKNIQYF. CDR3 DNA sequence: TGTGCCAGCAGCCGAAGTTTACAGGGGGTTAAAAACATTCAGTACTTC. The chain combines TRBV14 with TRBJ2-4; 8 bases fit TRBD1. The CDR3 covers 16 residues. After removal of 4 bases from V and 4 bases from J, the junction contained 9 bases not matched to a gene. CDR1 is SGHDN and CDR2 is FVKESK in the germline V gene.

The chain combines TRBV3-1 (or the pseudogene TRBV3-2) with TRBJ2-7; D remains unclear. Germline V gene lookup returns CDR1 LGHDT and CDR2 YNNKEL (reference sequence). The V and J ends lost 3 bases and 2 bases respectively, with 8 bases between them. This CDR3 spans 13 amino acids. CDR3 sequence: CASSHTYTYEQYF. DNA for the CDR3: TGTGCCAGCAGCCACACATATACCTACGAGCAGTACTTC.